The clone carrying this TCR beta chain came up a few times. The antigen is not known. Regarding the study as a whole: Tumor memory CD4+ T cell TCR gene usage clustered with blood and lymph node memory CD4+ cells and lymph node naive CD4+ cells. The larger-cohort validation was restricted to a single TCR beta V-J rearrangement rather than whole repertoires. Tumor Tregs overlapped most with tumor, then blood, naive CD4+ cells.

This CDR3 is built from 18 residues. Germline V gives CDR1 SGHRS, CDR2 YFSETQ. V gave up 4 bases and J gave up 5 bases, with 27 bases separating them. Constant-region reverse primers amplified full-length variable regions, followed by semi-nested Nested Universal Primer A PCR. MiXCR, applied by TCRdb to the 5' RACE reads, yields one record per CDR3 protein. The data show some 32,000 distinct CDR3 sequences, around a quarter seen once. The genes are TRBV5-1 and TRBJ2-5, with D perhaps TRBD2 (6 bases). The sequence derives from a female donor with breast cancer. The source material was memory CD4+ T cells sorted from blood. Subset given: memory CD4+ T cells, CD4+CD45RO+CD25-. The CDR3 loop is CASSTGLEWMASRETQYF. The CDR3 nucleotides are TGCGCCAGCAGCACGGGACTCGAGTGGATGGCTTCACGGGAGACCCAGTACTTC. Variable domain in full (rest from reference TRBV5-1 and TRBJ2-5): KAGVTQTPRYLIKTRGQQVTLSCSPISGHRSVSWYQQTPGQGLQFLFEYFSETQRNKGNFPGRFSGRQFSNSRSEMNVSTLELGDSALYLCASSTGLEWMASRETQYFGPGTRLLVL.